The present T cell receptor beta chain was sequenced within a study of blood T cell repertoires in COVID-19. About the research overall: Whether acute or convalescent, the COVID-19 samples came from the United States, Italy and Spain. Sources were T cells, B-cell-depleted T cells, or PBMCs; the material itself was cDNA or gDNA.

Study processing details: Amplification of reference gene primers provided the estimated nucleated cell counts. Profiling relied on immunoSEQ multiplex PCR, and the TCRdb table lists in-frame clones only, not all of them. V and J calls and clone size follow that table, whereas D and trimming were derived from the DNA. The sample lists around 190,000 clones; roughly 86% were seen once. The CDR3 is 14 residues long. V was pared by 3 bases and J by 3 bases, with 10 bases between. Germline values: CDR1 SGHAT, CDR2 FQDESV (reference sequence). The specimen sequenced was PBMCs or T cells enriched from blood (not recorded which). This sequence was found in a man aged 18 to 30 with acute COVID-19. This chain uses TRBV11-1 with TRBJ2-3; D not certain. DNA of the CDR3: TGTGCCAGCAGCTTGTTAAATCGTACAGATACGCAGTATTTT. Translation: CASSLLNRTDTQYF.